The entry below gives a single T cell receptor (beta chain) sequence along with its context. Its antigen remains unidentified. The V gene lost 5 bases and the J gene lost 4 bases, with 15 bases spanning the gap. Germline CDR1 SGHVS, CDR2 FQNEAQ. This CDR3 region has 15 residues. This record comes from a study of vaccination effects on CD4 cells after COVID-19. Turning to the study itself: Two-dose vaccination with either BNT162b2 or mRNA-1273 was given to the participants.

Study-wide results and limits: Clones induced by infection and by vaccine showed marked clonal contraction late after vaccination. Missing from the study were early post-infection timepoints, and its convalescent patients were few.

The ViraFEST assay expanded antigen-specific CD4+ T cells with viral peptide pools before sequencing. At the end of 10 days of culture, CD4+ T cells were isolated. The healthy vaccine recipients, who had no prior SARS-CoV-2 infection, showed negative nucleocapsid antibodies. Wells containing approximately 2 million PBMC each were cultured with 10 IU/ml IL-2 and about 10 ug/ml peptides. Libraries were prepared by immunoSEQ multiplex PCR; TCRdb keeps only in-frame clonotypes and omits some of them. This sample has 55,000 or so clones, with around 68% found just once. The sample was CD4+ T cells from PBMCs cultured with SARS-CoV-2 spike peptides, taken before COVID-19 vaccination. The TCR was taken from a human donor who received a COVID-19 vaccine. The J gene is TRBJ1-5, the V gene TRBV7-8; D call uncertain. CDR3 nucleotides: TGTGCCAGCAGCCCCACGGACCTTCGGAATCAGCCCCAGCATTTT. Its translation: CASSPTDLRNQPQHF.